The 25 T cell receptor beta chains below were found in one sample sequenced in a study of HIV-infected patients and healthy controls (TCRdb year 2014). Libraries were constructed by 5' RACE. Sequencing took place on an Illumina MiSeq. TCRdb trimmed public reads at Q25 via fastp, called clones via MiXCR and kept in-frame beta chains. Every CDR3 protein is listed once, alongside the most common genes and DNA of its rows. The table for this sample lists tens of thousands of distinct CDR3 sequences; around 17% of them were counted only once. The top ten clonotypes cover approximately 6% of the sample. What was sequenced was CD4+ T cells from blood. Every receptor here comes from a human donor in good health.

This clonotype was detected many times. This sequence joins TRBV7-2 and TRBJ2-3; 10 positions match TRBD2. This CDR3 has 18 amino acids. Losses at the gene ends were 1 base for V and 7 bases for J; bases not matched to a gene: 14. Germline V gene data show CDR1 as SGHTA and CDR2 as FQGNSA. The CDR3 DNA sequence: TGTGCCAGCAGCTTAGGAAAAGCGGGAGGGCGAGGGCGGAATACGCAGTATTTT. Its protein product is CASSLGKAGGRGRNTQYF.

The CDR3 here is CASSYFGEGPPQHF. In nucleotides, the CDR3 is TGTGCCAGCAGTTACTTTGGCGAGGGACCGCCCCAGCATTTT. This chain connects TRBV6-2 or TRBV6-3 to TRBJ1-5, with D perhaps TRBD1 (5 bases). The germline gives CDR1 MNHEY, CDR2 SVGEGT. Trimming took off 1 base at V and 9 bases at J, with 13 bases between the two ends. The CDR3 is 14 amino acids.

The rearrangement links TRBV4-3 to TRBJ1-5; 9 bases fit TRBD1. Looked up from germline, CDR1 is LGHNA and CDR2 is YSLEER. The CDR3 runs 15 residues. Trimming removed 0 bases from V and 6 bases from J; junction bases left unmatched: 3. The CDR3 DNA reads TGCGCCAGCAGCCAAGATGGACAGGGGAGTCAGCCCCAGCATTTT. Amino acid sequence: CASSQDGQGSQPQHF.

The gene calls are TRBV2 and TRBJ2-1, with TRBD2 identical over 11 bases. The CDR3 is 15 residues long. The germline V gene has CDR1 SNHLY and CDR2 FYNNEI. Trimming at V came to 7 bases and at J to 9 bases, leaving 11 bases not matched to a gene. The CDR3 bases are TGTGCCAGCAAACTCGGTAGCGGGGGGGCTGGTGAGCAGTTCTTC. Amino acids: CASKLGSGGAGEQFF.

The sample holds many counts of this clonotype. The rearrangement links TRBV20-1 to TRBJ2-5; D not certain. V lost 0 bases and J 1 base, leaving 9 bases between the germline ends. Per the germline V gene, CDR1 is DFQATT and CDR2 is SNEGSKA (reference sequence). This CDR3 is 14 amino acids long. DNA for the CDR3: TGCAGTGCTAGAGAAGCAGTAGCCCAAGAGACCCAGTACTTC. It yields the protein CSAREAVAQETQYF.

This clonotype was seen ten or more times. The genes are TRBV20-1 and TRBJ1-1; D call uncertain. The CDR3 is 14 amino acids. The germline V gene has CDR1 DFQATT and CDR2 SNEGSKA (reference sequence). V lost 0 bases to trimming and J lost 14 bases, with 22 bases between them. The CDR3 DNA reads TGCAGTGCTAGAGATCGTTCCTCCGCGACGACTCGCTTCTTT. This gives the protein CSARDRSSATTRFF.

This clonotype turned up a few times. The rearrangement joins TRBV5-5 to TRBJ1-6; D unresolved. V lost 1 base and J lost 1, with 3 bases in between. There are 14 residues in the CDR3. CDR1 is SGHKS and CDR2 is YYEKEE in the germline V gene (reference sequence). DNA of the CDR3: TGTGCCAGCAGCTTGTGGTCCTATAATTCACCCCTCCACTTT. This encodes CASSLWSYNSPLHF.

The rearrangement uses TRBV5-1 and TRBJ2-7, with TRBD2 matching 8 bases. The germline V gene encodes CDR1 SGHRS and CDR2 YFSETQ. This CDR3 spans 15 amino acids. The J segment lost 3 bases and the V segment lost 0 bases, leaving 5 bases of the junction unmatched. As DNA, the CDR3 is TGCGCCAGCAGCTTGGTTTGGGGGACTAGCTACGAGCAGTACTTC. This sequence encodes CASSLVWGTSYEQYF.

A few counts support this clonotype. The CDR3 region has the DNA TGTGCCTGGAGTAAGGGCGGGGGCTCCTACGAGCAGTACTTC. Amino acid sequence: CAWSKGGGSYEQYF. The chain employs TRBV30 and TRBJ2-7; 7 bases match TRBD2. The length of the CDR3 is 14 residues. Germline trimming cut 2 bases from V and 0 bases from J; bases unmatched to any gene: 4. CDR1 is GTSNPN and CDR2 is SVGIG in the germline V gene (reference sequence).

This clonotype has more than one count but fewer than ten. The chain employs TRBV20-1 and TRBJ2-5; no definite D call. V gave up 3 bases and J gave up 2 bases, with 10 bases separating them. There are 13 residues in the CDR3. CDR1 is DFQATT, CDR2 SNEGSKA, per germline (reference sequence). The CDR3 DNA sequence: TGCAGTGCTAGCTCCGGTCCTCAAGAGACCCAGTACTTC. Protein product: CSASSGPQETQYF.

This clonotype was observed many times. V is TRBV5-1 and J is TRBJ2-7; a possible D gene is TRBD2 (5 bases). The V and J ends lost 4 bases and 0 bases respectively, with 8 bases between them. This CDR3 spans 13 amino acids. Germline CDR1 and CDR2: SGHRS and YFSETQ. The CDR3 DNA follows: TGCGCCAGCAGCGAGGGAAGCTCCTACGAGCAGTACTTC. As protein: CASSEGSSYEQYF.

This clonotype was counted a few times. An end of the junction differs from the germline gene, which may be a read error. The rearrangement joins TRBV7-2 to TRBJ2-1; no clear D. The CDR3 totals 13 residues. Germline CDR1 reads SGHTA; CDR2 reads FQGNSA. Written as DNA, the CDR3 is TGTGCCAGCAGCTTAGCAAGAGACAATGATCAGTTCTTC. Its translation is CASSLARDNDQFF.

This chain links TRBV6-1 with TRBJ1-3, with TRBD1 as a possible D gene (6 bases). The CDR3 has 18 residues. The V gene's germline CDR1 is MNHNS and CDR2 SASEGT. Between the trimmed V and J ends, which lost 6 bases and 1 base, there was a span of 22 bases. As DNA, the CDR3 is TGTGCCAGCAGAAAATCCTTCCGGGGGGGGGCATCTGGAAACACCATATATTTT. This translates into CASRKSFRGGASGNTIYF.

This chain links TRBV4-2 with TRBJ2-7; 8 nucleotides agree with TRBD1. The CDR3 is made up of 17 amino acids. The germline CDR1 and CDR2 sequences are LGHNA and YNFKEQ. V gave up 0 bases and J gave up 4 bases; unmatched junction bases: 11. The CDR3 spells CASSQDWGAGGGYEQYF. CDR3 DNA sequence: TGTGCCAGCAGCCAAGATTGGGGGGCAGGGGGCGGGTACGAGCAGTACTTC.

The chain combines TRBV14 with TRBJ1-1; a weak D match, TRBD1 (5 bases). The CDR3 runs 16 residues. The germline V and J ends were trimmed by 1 base and 5 bases, with 17 bases remaining between them. The germline CDR1 and CDR2 sequences are SGHDN and FVKESK. This CDR3 is CASSQVSGGVRTEAFF. The DNA for the CDR3 is TGTGCCAGCAGCCAAGTGTCGGGGGGTGTGCGTACTGAAGCTTTCTTT.

This clonotype has more than one count but fewer than ten. The rearrangement links TRBV9 to TRBJ2-3; 9 bases agree with TRBD1. The CDR3 sequence is 17 residues long. Germline V CDR1 and CDR2: SGDLS, YYNGEE. The ends lost 1 base at V and 5 bases at J; junction bases unmatched: 11. The CDR3 reads CASSVTWDRAAGDTQYF. CDR3 in DNA: TGTGCCAGCAGCGTAACTTGGGACAGGGCGGCGGGAGATACGCAGTATTTT.

This clonotype was picked up many times. The chain uses TRBV11-3 and TRBJ2-3, with D uncertain. In germline, CDR1 is SGHNT, CDR2 YENEEA. The CDR3 spans 19 residues. V lost 4 bases to trimming and J lost 1 base, with 24 bases between them. CDR3 sequence reads: CASSSHLGSAPTGTDTQYF. The CDR3 DNA is TGTGCCAGCAGCTCTCACCTCGGCTCAGCTCCAACGGGCACAGATACGCAGTATTTT.

The V call is TRBV7-3, the J call TRBJ1-1; no clear D gene. Germline CDR1 and CDR2: SGHTA and FQGTGA. This CDR3 region has 13 residues. V was trimmed by 2 bases and J by 3 bases, leaving 7 bases between them. CDR3 DNA: TGTGCCAGCAGCTTATCGGGGTACACTGAAGCTTTCTTT. Amino acids: CASSLSGYTEAFF.

This clonotype turned up a few times. J is TRBJ1-3 and V is TRBV18; unclear D gene. CDR1 is KGHSH and CDR2 is LQKENI in the germline V gene. This CDR3 contains 16 residues. V lost 3 bases to trimming and J lost 0 bases, with 12 bases between them. CDR3 sequence (DNA): TGTGCCAGCTCACCCTTAGACGTCTACTCTGGAAACACCATATATTTT. It encodes CASSPLDVYSGNTIYF.

The V gene is TRBV20-1, the J gene TRBJ2-7; D ambiguous. V gave up 4 bases and J gave up 10 bases, with 14 bases separating them. The CDR3 runs 11 residues. Germline V gene sequence: CDR1 DFQATT, CDR2 SNEGSKA (reference sequence). CDR3 region: CSAIGPTGQYF. CDR3 DNA sequence: TGCAGTGCTATTGGGCCCACGGGCCAGTACTTC.

V gene TRBV3-1 combines with J gene TRBJ2-7; D uncertain. Germline V gives CDR1 LGHDT, CDR2 YNNKEL (reference sequence). The CDR3 totals 14 residues. V lost 4 bases and J 3 bases, leaving 13 bases between the germline ends. The CDR3, as DNA: TGTGCCAGCAGCCTGGCAGGCCTCGACTACGAGCAGTACTTC. Its translation: CASSLAGLDYEQYF.

The chain combines TRBV19 with TRBJ2-7, with 9 bases fitting TRBD1. With V trimmed by 4 bases and J by 5 bases, 6 bases remained unmatched. Per the germline V gene, CDR1 is LNHDA and CDR2 is SQIVND (reference sequence). The CDR3 has 14 amino acids. In DNA form, the CDR3 reads TGTGCCAGTAGTAAGGGACAGGGCATCGACGAGCAGTACTTC. Translating it yields CASSKGQGIDEQYF.

This clonotype has just a few counts. V usage is TRBV14 and J usage is TRBJ2-1, with 10 bases identical to TRBD2. CDR3 length equals 16 residues. V was clipped by 1 base and J by 7 bases; unmatched bases: 7. CDR1 and CDR2 (germline): SGHDN, FVKESK. The CDR3 sequence is CASSQAGLAVRNEQFF. The CDR3, as DNA: TGTGCCAGCAGCCAAGCAGGACTAGCGGTGAGGAATGAGCAGTTCTTC. Looking up the rest from reference TRBV14 and TRBJ2-1 gives the full variable domain: EAGVTQFPSHSVIEKGQTVTLRCDPISGHDNLYWYRRVMGKEIKFLLHFVKESKQDESGMPNNRFLAERTGGTYSTLKVQPAELEDSGVYFCASSQAGLAVRNEQFFGPGTRLTVL.

The V gene is TRBV18, the J gene TRBJ2-5; D may be TRBD1 (5 bases). The CDR3 totals 16 residues. The germline V and J ends were trimmed by 3 bases and 0 bases, with 14 bases remaining between them. Germline loops: CDR1 KGHSH, CDR2 LQKENI. This CDR3 is CASSPSVTGYQETQYF. CDR3 DNA sequence: TGTGCCAGCTCACCGAGCGTTACAGGTTACCAAGAGACCCAGTACTTC.

The rearrangement uses TRBV7-6 and TRBJ1-2, with no clear D. The V gene's germline CDR1 is SGHVS and CDR2 FNYEAQ. V dropped 5 bases and J dropped 7 bases, with 8 bases sitting between them. The CDR3 loop spans 11 amino acids. DNA of the CDR3: TGTGCCAGCAGCCCGCTCACTGGCTACACCTTC. Amino acid sequence: CASSPLTGYTF.